This entry lists 32 T cell receptor beta chains sequenced from one sample in a study of shared clonotypes between healthy human individuals. Generated by immunoSEQ multiplex PCR, the TCRdb table keeps only in-frame clones and is missing some. Seen here are about 2.1 million clones, 93% observed once, and the top ten hold about 1.7%. CD45RO-negative cells were positively selected for CCR7, leaving out terminally differentiated effector memory CD45RA+ cells. Sequencing was carried out using naive CD8+ T cells from PBMCs. The receptor source for this set is a man between 18 and 29 years old in good health. Some clones in this sample may be carry-over from other donors' samples.

J is TRBJ2-7 and V is TRBV28, with D tentatively TRBD2 (5 bases). With 6 bases removed from V and 10 bases from J, the gap between germline ends came to 13 bases. The CDR3 loop spans 11 amino acids. Germline CDR1 MDHEN, CDR2 SYDVKM. CDR3 DNA: TGTGCCAGCAGCTTGGCAGGAGGACAGTACTTC. Amino acids: CASSLAGGQYF.

V is TRBV6-5 and J is TRBJ2-2; D gene uncertain. Germline assignment: CDR1 MNHEY and CDR2 SVGAGI. CDR3 length equals 14 residues. Trimming removed 1 base from V and 1 base from J, with 4 bases in between. The chain's CDR3 is CASSYYKNTGELFF. Written as DNA, the CDR3 is TGTGCCAGCAGTTACTATAAGAACACCGGGGAGCTGTTTTTT.

The V and J genes are TRBV6-1 and TRBJ1-2; 9 bases are a match to TRBD1. V lost 3 bases, J lost 8 bases, and 7 bases stayed unmatched. This CDR3 region has 14 residues. The germline gives CDR1 MNHNS, CDR2 SASEGT. The CDR3, as DNA: TGTGCCAGCAGTGAGGAGGGACAGGGTATAGGCTACACCTTC. It is translated as CASSEEGQGIGYTF.

The V call is TRBV10-2, the J call TRBJ2-1; D gene ambiguous. CDR1 and CDR2 (germline): WSHSY, SAAADI. The CDR3 is 13 residues long. Trimming stripped 2 bases from V and 6 bases from J, with 8 bases between. The CDR3 loop is CASSEPPSNEQFF. As DNA, the CDR3 is TGCGCCAGCAGTGAGCCACCTTCCAATGAGCAGTTCTTC.

The J gene is TRBJ1-5, the V gene TRBV28; D unresolved. Germline CDR1 and CDR2: MDHEN and SYDVKM. This CDR3 is built from 14 residues. Deletions cut 4 bases from V and 2 bases from J, with 9 bases between. CDR3 loop: CASSWTDGNQPQHF. CDR3 coding DNA: TGTGCCAGCAGTTGGACGGATGGCAATCAGCCCCAGCATTTT.

The rearrangement uses TRBV18 and TRBJ2-3; the match to TRBD1 covers 8 bases. Germline trimming cut 0 bases from V and 0 bases from J; bases unmatched to any gene: 8. The CDR3 covers 18 residues. The germline V gene encodes CDR1 KGHSH and CDR2 LQKENI. CDR3: CASSPPSLTGASTDTQYF. The DNA for the CDR3 is TGTGCCAGCTCACCACCGTCCTTGACAGGGGCGAGCACAGATACGCAGTATTTT.

The count of this clone is one. The chain recombines TRBV6-4 with TRBJ1-2; D possibly corresponds to TRBD1 (5 bases). V shed 2 bases and J shed 0 bases, with 13 bases lying between them. The CDR3 covers 16 residues. Germline CDR1 reads MRHNA; CDR2 reads SNTAGT. Written as DNA, the CDR3 is TGTGCCAGCAGTGACAAGACGGGGGAAGCTAACTATGGCTACACCTTC. Amino acid sequence: CASSDKTGEANYGYTF.

This chain joins TRBV9 and TRBJ2-1; maybe TRBD2 (5 bases). The CDR3 spans 13 residues. V lost 1 base to trimming and J lost 5 bases, with 7 bases between them. Germline loops: CDR1 SGDLS, CDR2 YYNGEE. CDR3 residues: CASSVRLNNEQFF. The CDR3 nucleotides read TGTGCCAGCAGCGTACGACTAAACAATGAGCAGTTCTTC.

The genes are TRBV6-5 and TRBJ1-1; no firm D call. The V and J ends lost 5 bases and 0 bases respectively, with 10 bases between them. The CDR3 loop spans 14 amino acids. The V gene's germline CDR1 is MNHEY and CDR2 SVGAGI. The DNA for the CDR3 is TGTGCCAGCAGTCCTACAGCACTGAACACTGAAGCTTTCTTT. As protein: CASSPTALNTEAFF.

This chain links TRBV9 with TRBJ2-7, with D perhaps given as TRBD1 or TRBD2 (5 bases each). Trimming took 4 bases from V and 1 from J, leaving 15 bases between them. Germline lookup yields CDR1 SGDLS and CDR2 YYNGEE. This CDR3 spans 15 amino acids. CDR3 loop: CASSLSFGGSYEQYF. The CDR3 coding sequence is TGTGCCAGCAGCCTAAGCTTTGGGGGATCCTACGAGCAGTACTTC.

The rearrangement uses TRBV4-1 and TRBJ2-1; 15 bases are a match to TRBD2. The CDR3 consists of 19 residues. Trimming removed 0 bases from V and 7 bases from J; junction bases left unmatched: 10. Germline V CDR1 and CDR2: MGHRA, YSYEKL. The CDR3 coding sequence is TGCGCCAGCAGCCAAGATCAGGGACTAGCGGGAGGACGGGGGAATGAGCAGTTCTTC. It translates to CASSQDQGLAGGRGNEQFF.

The chain links TRBV19 to TRBJ1-5; D not certain. Trimming took off 5 bases at V and 1 base at J, with 9 bases between the two ends. The CDR3 extends over 14 amino acids. CDR1 is LNHDA and CDR2 is SQIVND in the germline V gene (reference sequence). The CDR3 sequence: CASSPTRSNQPQHF. CDR3 in DNA: TGTGCCAGTAGTCCCACACGAAGCAATCAGCCCCAGCATTTT.

This chain links TRBV5-6 with TRBJ2-7; tentatively, D is TRBD2 (5 bases). Germline CDR1 is SGHDT and CDR2 is YYEEEE. V dropped 4 bases and J dropped 7 bases, with 9 bases sitting between them. This CDR3 contains 11 residues. CDR3 nucleotides: TGTGCCAGCAGCATCCGGGATGAGCAGTACTTC. It yields the protein CASSIRDEQYF.

This chain connects TRBV19 to TRBJ1-2; tentatively, D is TRBD1 (6 bases). The CDR3 is made up of 16 amino acids. Germline V gives CDR1 LNHDA, CDR2 SQIVND (reference sequence). Trimming took off 4 bases at V and 4 bases at J, with 19 bases between the two ends. CDR3 in amino acids: CASSRGHAAELYGYTF. In DNA form, the CDR3 reads TGTGCCAGTAGTAGGGGGCACGCCGCCGAACTCTATGGCTACACCTTC.

The chain joins TRBV6-5 to TRBJ2-7; D perhaps matches TRBD2 (6 bases). The V end lost 2 bases, the J end lost 3 bases, and 14 bases lay between the germline ends. Germline CDR1 and CDR2: MNHEY and SVGAGI. The CDR3 is made up of 15 amino acids. The CDR3 DNA reads TGTGCCAGCAGTTACCGGGGACTCCAAGGCTACGAGCAGTACTTC. Its translation: CASSYRGLQGYEQYF.

The chain is built from TRBV10-3 and TRBJ2-7, with 11 bases identical to TRBD2. The V segment lost 2 bases and the J segment 1 base; nucleotides outside the gene matches: 4. This CDR3 spans 16 amino acids. Germline assignment: CDR1 ENHRY and CDR2 SYGVKD. The CDR3 nucleotides are TGTGCCATCAGTGAGCCGGGACTAGCGGCATCCTACGAGCAGTACTTC. This gives the protein CAISEPGLAASYEQYF.

V gene TRBV7-9 combines with J gene TRBJ2-2, with 8 bases identical to TRBD1. The V gene's germline CDR1 is SEHNR and CDR2 FQNEAQ (reference sequence). J lost 5 bases, V lost 4 bases, and 6 bases had no gene match. This CDR3 is built from 15 residues. The CDR3 nucleotides read TGTGCCAGCAGCTCCCAGGGGGCTTGGACCGGGGAGCTGTTTTTT. Its protein product is CASSSQGAWTGELFF.

This chain connects TRBV19 to TRBJ1-2; D is possibly TRBD1 (6 bases). V gave up 1 base and J gave up 4 bases, with 13 bases separating them. Germline values: CDR1 LNHDA, CDR2 SQIVND (reference sequence). The CDR3 length is 15 residues. CDR3 sequence: CASSIAPGGIYGYTF. DNA for the CDR3: TGTGCCAGTAGTATAGCCCCGGGGGGCATCTATGGCTACACCTTC.

The chain carries TRBV4-2 and TRBJ1-1; D not certain. The V end was cut by 0 bases, the J end by 6 bases, with 8 bases between. Germline lookup yields CDR1 LGHNA and CDR2 YNFKEQ. This CDR3 comprises 13 residues. Written as DNA, the CDR3 is TGTGCCAGCAGCCAAGATCCCCAGTCTGAAGCTTTCTTT. It codes for CASSQDPQSEAFF.

To note about this clone: One end of the junction does not line up with germline, which may come from a read error. The gene calls are TRBV2 and TRBJ1-1; D unresolved. The CDR3 runs 13 residues. CDR1 SNHLY and CDR2 FYNNEI come from the germline V gene. Here the CDR3 reads CASREGGSTEAFF. In DNA form, the CDR3 reads TGTGCCAGCAGGGAAGGAGGTAGCACTGAAGCTTTCTTT.

The chain carries TRBV28 and TRBJ2-2; no reliable D call. This CDR3 comprises 12 residues. V shed 5 bases and J shed 10 bases, with 11 bases lying between them. In germline, CDR1 is MDHEN, CDR2 SYDVKM. In DNA form, the CDR3 reads TGTGCCAGCAGTCCCCCCTATGAGGAGCTGTTTTTT. It yields the protein CASSPPYEELFF. The whole variable domain, remainder taken from reference TRBV28 and TRBJ2-2, is DVKVTQSSRYLVKRTGEKVFLECVQDMDHENMFWYRQDPGLGLRLIYFSYDVKMKEKGDIPEGYSVSREKKERFSLILESASTNQTSMYLCASSPPYEELFFGEGSRLTVL.

This sequence joins TRBV28 and TRBJ2-1, with 8 bases that match TRBD2. J was trimmed by 12 bases and V by 2 bases; bases with no gene match: 15. The germline gives CDR1 MDHEN, CDR2 SYDVKM. There are 16 residues in the CDR3. The CDR3 sequence: CASSLLASGQGRGQFF. In DNA form, the CDR3 reads TGTGCCAGCAGTTTACTGGCTAGCGGGCAGGGGCGGGGGCAGTTCTTC.

This clone was picked up a small number of times. The rearrangement joins TRBV7-9 to TRBJ1-1, with D possibly being TRBD1 (5 bases). V was cut by 5 bases and J by 5 bases, with 15 bases left in between. CDR1 and CDR2 (germline): SEHNR, FQNEAQ (reference sequence). The length of the CDR3 is 14 residues. The CDR3 here is CASSTTAGITEAFF. CDR3 nucleotide sequence: TGTGCCAGCAGCACCACTGCAGGGATAACTGAAGCTTTCTTT.

The chain employs TRBV5-6 and TRBJ2-1, with 8 bases fitting TRBD1. V lost 2 bases to trimming and J lost 4 bases; unmatched junction nucleotides: 11. The CDR3 sequence is 17 residues long. In germline, CDR1 is SGHDT, CDR2 YYEEEE. The DNA for the CDR3 is TGTGCCAGCAGCTTTAAAGCCGCGACAGGGGCTTACAATGAGCAGTTCTTC. Amino acids: CASSFKAATGAYNEQFF.

The V gene is TRBV7-9, the J gene TRBJ2-1; 9 bases map to TRBD1. J gave up 15 bases and V 5 bases, and 8 bases lay outside the gene matches. In germline, CDR1 is SEHNR, CDR2 FQNEAQ (reference sequence). The CDR3 is 12 residues long. Here the CDR3 reads CASSRGQGQAFF. In DNA, the CDR3 is TGTGCCAGCAGCCGGGGACAGGGACAAGCGTTCTTC.

The rearrangement joins TRBV7-2 to TRBJ2-7; D is uncertain. Germline CDR1 SGHTA, CDR2 FQGNSA. The CDR3 runs to 15 residues. V shed 4 bases and J shed 2 bases, with 15 bases lying between them. The CDR3 here is CASSSPGRPTYEQYF. The CDR3, as DNA: TGTGCCAGCAGCTCCCCCGGAAGGCCAACCTACGAGCAGTACTTC.

The V and J genes are TRBV30 and TRBJ2-7; 11 bases fit TRBD2. The J segment lost 1 base and the V segment lost 2 bases, leaving 7 bases of the junction unmatched. Germline values: CDR1 GTSNPN, CDR2 SVGIG (reference sequence). The CDR3 has 16 amino acids. The CDR3 here is CAWSYPGTSGSYEQYF. The CDR3 coding sequence is TGTGCCTGGAGTTATCCCGGGACTAGCGGTTCCTACGAGCAGTACTTC.

This clone is a singleton in its sample. J is TRBJ2-7 and V is TRBV27; unclear D gene. This CDR3 comprises 16 residues. In germline, CDR1 is MNHEY, CDR2 SMNVEV (reference sequence). The V gene lost 1 base and the J gene lost 3 bases, with 16 bases spanning the gap. The CDR3 sequence: CASSLWLSRALYEQYF. CDR3 sequence (DNA): TGTGCCAGCAGTTTATGGCTCAGCCGAGCCCTCTACGAGCAGTACTTC.

In the case of this clone: The same CDR3 also results from other DNA sequences found in this sample. The rearrangement links TRBV2 to TRBJ2-7; D gene unclear. Trimming stripped 6 bases from V and 2 bases from J, with 5 bases between. In germline, CDR1 is SNHLY, CDR2 FYNNEI. CDR3 length equals 11 residues. This CDR3 is CASSRTYEQYF. The CDR3 coding sequence is TGTGCCAGCAGCCGAACCTACGAGCAGTACTTC.

This chain links TRBV6-5 with TRBJ2-3; 10 positions match TRBD2. Trimming cost V 0 bases and J 4 bases; bases outside gene matches: 1. The CDR3 contains 15 residues. CDR1 and CDR2 (germline): MNHEY, SVGAGI. The CDR3 DNA follows: TGTGCCAGCAGTTACTCCGGGACTAGCGCAGATACGCAGTATTTT. It yields the protein CASSYSGTSADTQYF.

J is TRBJ1-2 and V is TRBV27; D unresolved. Trimming took 0 bases from V and 8 from J, leaving 16 bases between them. Germline-derived CDR1 and CDR2 are MNHEY and SMNVEV (reference sequence). The CDR3 extends over 15 amino acids. CDR3 in amino acids: CASSLSLAAGEGYTF. As DNA, the CDR3 is TGTGCCAGCAGTTTATCGCTCGCAGCCGGGGAAGGCTACACCTTC.

The chain carries TRBV7-9 and TRBJ2-6; no clear D gene. The length of the CDR3 is 17 residues. Trimming pared 3 bases from V and 0 bases from J, leaving 12 bases between. Germline CDR1 and CDR2: SEHNR and FQNEAQ (reference sequence). In DNA, the CDR3 is TGTGCCAGCAGCTTCCGGACGGGTGACTCTGGGGCCAACGTCCTGACTTTC. Residues: CASSFRTGDSGANVLTF. The full variable domain, completed using reference TRBV7-9 and TRBJ2-6, is DTGVSQNPRHKITKRGQNVTFRCDPISEHNRLYWYRQTLGQGPEFLTYFQNEAQLEKSRLLSDRFSAERPKGSFSTLEIQRTEQGDSAMYLCASSFRTGDSGANVLTFGAGSRLTVL.